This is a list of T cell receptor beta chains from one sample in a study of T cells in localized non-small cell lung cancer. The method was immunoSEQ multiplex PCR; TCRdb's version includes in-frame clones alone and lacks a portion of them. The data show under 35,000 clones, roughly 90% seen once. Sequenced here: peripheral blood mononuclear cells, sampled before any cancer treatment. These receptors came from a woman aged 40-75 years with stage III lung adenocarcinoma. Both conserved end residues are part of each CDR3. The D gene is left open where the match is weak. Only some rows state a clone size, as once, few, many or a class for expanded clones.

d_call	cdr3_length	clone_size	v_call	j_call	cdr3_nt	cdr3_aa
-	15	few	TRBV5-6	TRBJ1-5	TGTGCCAGCAGCTTAGAAGGAGGGAGCAATCAGCCCCAGCATTTT	CASSLEGGSNQPQHF
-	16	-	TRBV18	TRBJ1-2	TGTGCCAGCTCACCAGAAATGGGAATACTTAACTATGGCTACACCTTC	CASSPEMGILNYGYTF
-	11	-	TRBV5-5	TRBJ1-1	TGTGCCAGCACTTCGAACACTGAAGCTTTCTTT	CASTSNTEAFF
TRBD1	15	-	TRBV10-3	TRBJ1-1	TGTGCCATCAGGCCGGGGACAGGGGAGAACACTGAAGCTTTCTTT	CAIRPGTGENTEAFF
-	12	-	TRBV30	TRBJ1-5	TGTGCCTGGGGACGCTACAATCAGCCCCAGCATTTT	CAWGRYNQPQHF
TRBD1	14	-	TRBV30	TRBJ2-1	TGTGCCTGCCCACAGGGGCGATCCTACAATGAGCAGTTCTTC	CACPQGRSYNEQFF
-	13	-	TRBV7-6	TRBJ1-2	TGTGCCAGCAGCTCCCCTGGGGGCTATGGCTACACCTTC	CASSSPGGYGYTF
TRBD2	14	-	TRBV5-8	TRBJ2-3	TGTGCCAGCAGCTTGCAACTAGCGCAAGATACGCAGTATTTT	CASSLQLAQDTQYF
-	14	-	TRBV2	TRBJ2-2	TGTGCCAGCACCATGGACCCGAACACCGGGGAGCTGTTTTTT	CASTMDPNTGELFF
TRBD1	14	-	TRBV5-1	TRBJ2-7	TGCGCCAGCAGCCCCCGGGACAGGGGTCTCGAGCAGTACTTC	CASSPRDRGLEQYF
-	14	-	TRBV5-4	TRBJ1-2	TGTGCCAGCAGACCTGAGGGTTTTTACTATGGCTACACCTTC	CASRPEGFYYGYTF
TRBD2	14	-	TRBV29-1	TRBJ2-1	TGCAGCGTTGCGGAAACTAGCGGGTACAATGAGCAGTTCTTC	CSVAETSGYNEQFF
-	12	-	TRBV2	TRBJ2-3	TGTGCCAGCAGGGTAGTTTCAGATACGCAGTATTTT	CASRVVSDTQYF
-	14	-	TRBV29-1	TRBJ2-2	TGCAGCGTTACCGGGACAACGAACACCGGGGAGCTGTTTTTT	CSVTGTTNTGELFF
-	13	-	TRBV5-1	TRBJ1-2	TGCGCCAGCAGCTTGGACCCCCGACGGGGCTACACCTTC	CASSLDPRRGYTF
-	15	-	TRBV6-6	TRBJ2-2	TGTGCCAGCAGTTCGACTAGGGGAGAAACCGGGGAGCTGTTTTTT	CASSSTRGETGELFF
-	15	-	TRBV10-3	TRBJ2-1	TGTGCCATCAGTCGCGAGACTAGTGGGAACAATGAGCAGTTCTTC	CAISRETSGNNEQFF
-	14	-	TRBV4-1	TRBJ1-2	TGCGCCAGCAGCCAAGGGATGACTAACTATGGCTACACCTTC	CASSQGMTNYGYTF
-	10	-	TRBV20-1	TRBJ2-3	TGCAGTGCTAGTAAAGATACGCAGTATTTT	CSASKDTQYF
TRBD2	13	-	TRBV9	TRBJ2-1	TGTGCCAGCAGCGGGACTAGCGGGAATGAGCAGTTCTTC	CASSGTSGNEQFF
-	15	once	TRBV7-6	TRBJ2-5	TGTGCCAGCAGCTTAGTTAACAGGGCTCAAGAGACCCAGTACTTC	CASSLVNRAQETQYF
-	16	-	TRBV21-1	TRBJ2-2	TGTGCCAGCAGCAAAGATGCAACAGGGAGCGCCGGGGAGCTGTTTTTT	CASSKDATGSAGELFF
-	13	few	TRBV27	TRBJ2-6	TGTGCCAGCAGTTTAACCGGGGCCAACGTCCTGACTTTC	CASSLTGANVLTF
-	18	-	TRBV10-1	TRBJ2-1	TGCGCCAGCAGTGAGTCTTTAGGACGGCAACTCTCCTACAATGAGCAGTTCTTC	CASSESLGRQLSYNEQFF
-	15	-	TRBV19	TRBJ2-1	TGTGCCAGTAGACCGGACCTTGACTCCTACAATGAGCAGTTCTTC	CASRPDLDSYNEQFF
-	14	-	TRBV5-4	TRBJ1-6	TGTGCCAGCAGCTTGTCGGGATCTAATTCACCCCTCCACTTT	CASSLSGSNSPLHF
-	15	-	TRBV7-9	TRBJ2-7	TGTGCCAGCAGCTTAGTGGGTGACGGGACTTACGAGCAGTACTTC	CASSLVGDGTYEQYF
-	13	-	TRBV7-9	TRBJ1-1	TGTGCCAGCAGCCCGCTTACAGGCACTGAAGCTTTCTTT	CASSPLTGTEAFF
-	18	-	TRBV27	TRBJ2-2	TGTGCCAGCAGTTTTTCGAGTTGGGATTCAGGGAACACCGGGGAGCTGTTTTTT	CASSFSSWDSGNTGELFF
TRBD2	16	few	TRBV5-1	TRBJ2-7	TGCGCCAGCAGCTTTCGGCTAGCGGGGGGGCGCAACGAGCAGTACTTC	CASSFRLAGGRNEQYF